Shown below are 28 T cell receptor beta chains from a single sample sequenced in a study of blood T cell repertoires in COVID-19. Profiling relied on immunoSEQ multiplex PCR, and the TCRdb table lists in-frame clones only, not all of them. The data show 250,000 to 350,000 clones, 90% seen once. The sample consisted of PBMCs or T cells enriched from blood (not recorded which). These TCRs come from a woman aged 18-30 years with acute COVID-19.

The chain recombines TRBV27 with TRBJ2-1; D may be TRBD2 (6 bases). This CDR3 has 13 residues. The V gene's germline CDR1 is MNHEY and CDR2 SMNVEV (reference sequence). V was shortened by 2 bases and J by 10 bases, with 12 bases between the two germline ends. Here the CDR3 DNA reads TGTGCCAGCAGTTTAACTAGCTCGGTAGAGCAGTTCTTC. It translates to CASSLTSSVEQFF.

This CDR3 is CSVGAAGGGYTF. DNA of the CDR3: TGCAGCGTTGGTGCGGCAGGGGGAGGCTACACCTTC. J is TRBJ1-2 and V is TRBV29-1; 7 bases line up with TRBD1. The CDR3 runs to 12 residues. Germline lookup yields CDR1 SQVTM and CDR2 ANQGSEA. Germline trimming cut 4 bases from V and 8 bases from J; bases unmatched to any gene: 7.

The chain combines TRBV6-2 or TRBV6-3 with TRBJ1-2; D possibly corresponds to TRBD1 (6 bases). Germline V gene lookup returns CDR1 MNHEY and CDR2 SVGEGT. The CDR3 length is 16 residues. V was shortened by 0 bases and J by 2 bases, with 13 bases between the two germline ends. The CDR3 sequence is CASSYSIGGLNYGYTF. DNA for the CDR3: TGTGCCAGCAGTTACTCGATCGGGGGGCTCAACTATGGCTACACCTTC.

This clone appeared once. This chain joins TRBV6-6 and TRBJ1-1; 9 nucleotides line up with TRBD1. Germline CDR1 reads MNHNY; CDR2 reads SVGAGI (reference sequence). With 2 bases clipped from V and 1 base from J, the junction kept 2 bases outside the gene matches. CDR3 length: 15 amino acids. The CDR3 DNA reads as TGTGCCAGCAGTTACAGGACAGGGGAGAACACTGAAGCTTTCTTT. Translation: CASSYRTGENTEAFF.

This chain links TRBV4-1 with TRBJ2-2; 7 nucleotides match TRBD2. After removal of 0 bases from V and 3 bases from J, the junction contained 7 bases not matched to a gene. The CDR3 has 17 amino acids. Germline CDR1 and CDR2: MGHRA and YSYEKL. The CDR3 spells CASSQDESGTDTGELFF. In DNA form, the CDR3 reads TGCGCCAGCAGCCAAGATGAAAGCGGGACCGACACCGGGGAGCTGTTTTTT.

The V gene is TRBV9, the J gene TRBJ1-1; D is perhaps TRBD1 (6 bases). CDR1 is SGDLS, CDR2 YYNGEE, per germline. V gave up 2 bases and J gave up 4 bases, with 9 bases separating them. The CDR3 runs 13 residues. CDR3 coding DNA: TGTGCCAGCAGCGTCACAGGGAGCACTGAAGCTTTCTTT. It yields the protein CASSVTGSTEAFF.

The V gene is TRBV6-1, the J gene TRBJ2-1; 8 nucleotides match TRBD2. This CDR3 is 17 amino acids long. Unmatched junction bases numbered 8, after V lost 3 bases and J lost 1 base. Germline CDR1 and CDR2: MNHNS and SASEGT. This CDR3 is CASSEIRLALSYNEQFF. The CDR3 nucleotides are TGTGCCAGCAGTGAGATTAGACTAGCGCTATCCTACAATGAGCAGTTCTTC.

This chain connects TRBV15 to TRBJ1-1, with TRBD1 matching 8 bases. Germline-derived CDR1 and CDR2 are LNHNV and YYDKDF (reference sequence). The CDR3 is 15 amino acids. The V and J ends lost 3 bases and 6 bases, in that order; junction bases with no gene match: 9. In DNA, the CDR3 is TGTGCCACCAGCAGCCTACCGGACAGGGCCTCTGAAGCTTTCTTT. Protein product: CATSSLPDRASEAFF.

This chain links TRBV27 with TRBJ1-5, with 7 bases aligning to TRBD1. J gave up 3 bases and V 6 bases, and 14 bases lay outside the gene matches. Looked up from germline, CDR1 is MNHEY and CDR2 is SMNVEV (reference sequence). The length of the CDR3 is 17 residues. The CDR3 region is CASRPLTGVRHNQPQHF. The CDR3 nucleotides are TGTGCCAGCAGGCCCCTTACAGGGGTACGCCACAATCAGCCCCAGCATTTT.

This CDR3 is CASSLLNTQYF. CDR3 in DNA: TGTGCCAGCAGCTTATTAAATACGCAGTATTTT. The chain uses TRBV11-2 and TRBJ2-3; D is unresolved. V gave up 2 bases and J gave up 7 bases, with 4 bases separating them. The CDR3 totals 11 residues. Germline V lookup: CDR1 SGHAT, CDR2 FQNNGV.

The chain has TRBV12-5 and TRBJ1-5, with 7 bases aligning to TRBD1. Germline-derived CDR1 and CDR2 are LGHNT and FRNRAP. This CDR3 contains 16 residues. J was trimmed by 1 base and V by 1 base; bases with no gene match: 4. CDR3 region: CASGLGKTGSNQPQHF. CDR3 DNA: TGTGCTAGTGGTTTGGGAAAGACAGGGAGCAATCAGCCCCAGCATTTT.

This chain uses TRBV2 with TRBJ1-2; possible D gene TRBD1, 6 bases. The CDR3 has 13 amino acids. Trimming cost V 8 bases and J 2 bases, with 12 bases left between them. Germline values: CDR1 SNHLY, CDR2 FYNNEI. For the CDR3, the DNA is TGTGCCAGCCAGACAGGAGACAACTATGGCTACACCTTC. Amino acids: CASQTGDNYGYTF.

This clone has a single count. The chain carries TRBV29-1 and TRBJ2-2; 10 positions match TRBD1. The CDR3 consists of 14 residues. V lost 6 bases to trimming and J lost 6 bases; unmatched junction nucleotides: 7. From germline, CDR1 is SQVTM and CDR2 ANQGSEA. The CDR3 here is CSVYGTGASGELFF. The CDR3 DNA reads as TGCAGCGTATACGGGACAGGGGCTTCCGGGGAGCTGTTTTTT.

CDR3 sequence reads: CASSHIALRTGDNLDTQYF. The CDR3 nucleotides read TGTGCCAGCAGCCATATTGCGCTCAGGACAGGAGATAACCTGGATACGCAGTATTTT. The J gene is TRBJ2-3, the V gene TRBV7-6; 7 bases fit TRBD1. This CDR3 has 19 residues. Germline assignment: CDR1 SGHVS and CDR2 FNYEAQ. J gave up 6 bases and V 5 bases, and 23 bases lay outside the gene matches.

The chain couples TRBV11-2 to TRBJ1-1, with 7 positions matching TRBD1. The CDR3 runs 14 residues. Germline V CDR1 and CDR2: SGHAT, FQNNGV. V lost 5 bases and J lost 4; bases outside the gene matches: 7. The CDR3 bases are TGTGCCAGCAGCCCGGACAGGACGGTCACTGAAGCTTTCTTT. Amino acid sequence: CASSPDRTVTEAFF.

This chain uses TRBV18 with TRBJ1-1; TRBD1 might be the D (6 bases). The CDR3 sequence is 15 residues long. V lost 3 bases and J 3 bases, leaving 14 bases between the germline ends. Germline-derived CDR1 and CDR2 are KGHSH and LQKENI. CDR3 protein: CASSPVQGLDTEAFF. The CDR3 DNA reads TGTGCCAGCTCACCCGTACAGGGATTGGACACTGAAGCTTTCTTT.

The chain links TRBV7-6 to TRBJ2-1; the D gene is possibly TRBD2 (5 bases). This CDR3 is built from 15 residues. V was cut by 1 base and J by 2 bases, with 9 bases left in between. In germline, CDR1 is SGHVS, CDR2 FNYEAQ. The CDR3 sequence: CASSLVSGAYNEQFF. Written as DNA, the CDR3 is TGTGCCAGCAGCTTAGTGAGCGGCGCCTACAATGAGCAGTTCTTC. The complete variable domain, with remaining parts taken from reference TRBV7-6 and TRBJ2-1, reads GAGVSQSPRYKVTKRGQDVALRCDPISGHVSLYWYRQALGQGPEFLTYFNYEAQQDKSGLPNDRFSAERPEGSISTLTIQRTEQRDSAMYRCASSLVSGAYNEQFFGPGTRLTVL.

This clone was picked up one time. The chain combines TRBV24-1 with TRBJ1-5, with a tentative D call TRBD1 (6 bases). The CDR3 runs 16 residues. Trimming pared 2 bases from V and 3 bases from J, leaving 13 bases between. Germline CDR1 KGHDR, CDR2 SFDVKD. The CDR3 region is CATSDSQGPANQPQHF. In nucleotides, the CDR3 is TGTGCCACCAGTGATTCCCAGGGGCCGGCCAATCAGCCCCAGCATTTT.

The chain links TRBV27 to TRBJ1-2, with 9 bases that match TRBD1. CDR3 length: 15 residues. The V gene's germline CDR1 is MNHEY and CDR2 SMNVEV (reference sequence). Trimming took 5 bases from V and 4 from J; bases not matched to a gene: 8. The CDR3 loop is CASSSADRGFYGYTF. The CDR3 nucleotides read TGTGCCAGCAGTAGCGCGGACAGGGGTTTCTATGGCTACACCTTC.

The V and J genes are TRBV18 and TRBJ2-1, with TRBD1 as a possible D gene (7 bases). Per the germline V gene, CDR1 is KGHSH and CDR2 is LQKENI. V lost 4 bases to trimming and J lost 9 bases, with 16 bases between them. There are 14 residues in the CDR3. Here the CDR3 DNA reads TGTGCCAGCTCACAGGTGGAGGGGGCGGGTGAGCAGTTCTTC. Translation gives CASSQVEGAGEQFF.

This sequence joins TRBV5-5 and TRBJ1-5; D remains ambiguous. Trimming took off 4 bases at V and 3 bases at J, with 11 bases between the two ends. Looked up from germline, CDR1 is SGHKS and CDR2 is YYEKEE (reference sequence). The CDR3 is 14 amino acids. CDR3 coding DNA: TGTGCCAGCAGCCACCGGGGTCTCAATCAGCCCCAGCATTTT. Translating it yields CASSHRGLNQPQHF.

This rearrangement joins TRBV9 to TRBJ2-3; 10 bases fit TRBD2. The J segment lost 2 bases and the V segment lost 1 base, leaving 19 bases of the junction unmatched. The CDR3 runs 21 residues. Germline V gene lookup returns CDR1 SGDLS and CDR2 YYNGEE. Here the CDR3 reads CASSVRQGAQLGLADTDTQYF. In nucleotides, the CDR3 is TGTGCCAGCAGCGTAAGACAGGGAGCTCAATTAGGACTAGCGGACACAGATACGCAGTATTTT.

The V and J genes are TRBV28 and TRBJ1-2; 7 nucleotides line up with TRBD1. Looked up from germline, CDR1 is MDHEN and CDR2 is SYDVKM. V trimming: 3 bases; J trimming: 1 base; junction bases outside the gene matches: 5. The CDR3 loop spans 15 amino acids. This chain's CDR3 is CASSFSHRGNYGYTF. The CDR3 coding sequence is TGTGCCAGCAGTTTCAGCCACAGGGGTAACTATGGCTACACCTTC.

This clone has just a few counts. The V and J genes are TRBV5-1 and TRBJ2-5, with 11 bases lining up with TRBD1. The V gene end was trimmed by 3 bases and the J gene end by 4 bases; junction bases not matched to a gene: 8. CDR1 is SGHRS, CDR2 YFSETQ, per germline. The length of the CDR3 is 16 residues. In nucleotides, the CDR3 is TGCGCCAGCAGCTGGACTGGGACAGGGGGTTTAGAGACCCAGTACTTC. It encodes CASSWTGTGGLETQYF.

This chain links TRBV30 with TRBJ1-6; the D is unclear. Between the trimmed V and J ends, which lost 0 bases and 4 bases, there was a span of 7 bases. The germline gives CDR1 GTSNPN, CDR2 SVGIG (reference sequence). The CDR3 runs 14 residues. The CDR3 DNA reads as TGTGCCTGGAGTGTGGTCAGTTATAATTCACCCCTCCACTTT. It translates to CAWSVVSYNSPLHF.

In regard to this clone: This sample also contains other DNA sequences that code for the same CDR3. The V call is TRBV5-1, the J call TRBJ1-1, with TRBD1 matching 9 bases. CDR1 and CDR2 from the germline V gene are SGHRS and YFSETQ. Trimming took 3 bases from V and 1 from J; bases not matched to a gene: 4. CDR3 length: 15 residues. Here the CDR3 reads CASSSRTGANTEAFF. As DNA, the CDR3 is TGCGCCAGCAGCTCAAGGACAGGGGCGAACACTGAAGCTTTCTTT.

This chain links TRBV10-3 with TRBJ1-5; a possible D gene is TRBD1 (6 bases). CDR3 length: 15 amino acids. V dropped 6 bases and J dropped 7 bases, with 19 bases sitting between them. Per germline, CDR1 ENHRY and CDR2 SYGVKD. The CDR3 bases are TGTGCCATCAGGAGCCAGGGAGGGGGTAACCAGCCCCAGCATTTT. Translation gives CAIRSQGGGNQPQHF.

The J gene is TRBJ2-7, the V gene TRBV30; TRBD1 is a possible D gene (5 bases). Germline V gene lookup returns CDR1 GTSNPN and CDR2 SVGIG (reference sequence). The ends were cut back, 0 bases at V and 0 bases at J, with 9 bases in the middle. The CDR3 contains 14 residues. The CDR3 sequence is CAWSVQVPSYEQYF. CDR3 DNA: TGTGCCTGGAGTGTACAGGTACCCTCCTACGAGCAGTACTTC.